The sequence of this T cell receptor (beta chain) was determined in a study of identifying expanded T cells in peripheral blood. Study-level results: Clone count variance between approximately 2-week samples rose with total template count.

This clone has only one observation. What it binds is unknown. The CDR3 is 15 residues long. From germline, CDR1 is SGHAT and CDR2 FQNNGV. Unmatched junction bases numbered 3, after V lost 5 bases and J lost 3 bases. The method was immunoSEQ multiplex PCR; TCRdb's version includes in-frame clones alone and lacks a portion of them. The table has under 90,000 clones, 75% to 90% seen once. The chain carries TRBV11-2 and TRBJ2-2; 10 positions agree with TRBD2. The specimen sequenced was blood. This receptor was identified in a person between 18 and 69 years old in good health. The CDR3 is CASSEGLAYTGELFF. CDR3 bases: TGTGCCAGCAGCGAGGGACTAGCGTACACCGGGGAGCTGTTTTTT.